The table lists the clone carrying this T cell receptor (beta chain) with a count of one. This CDR3 region has 12 residues. Germline V lookup: CDR1 SEHNR, CDR2 FQNEAQ (reference sequence). The germline V and J ends were trimmed by 1 base and 8 bases, with 6 bases remaining between them. TCRdb independently ran MiXCR on the 5' RACE reads; one entry per CDR3 protein. The table has approximately 6,000 distinct CDR3 sequences, 50% to 60% seen once. This clonotype originated in a female donor with breast cancer. This sequence joins TRBV7-9 and TRBJ2-1; D possibly corresponds to TRBD2 (5 bases). What was sequenced was naive CD4+ T cells sorted from blood. As to subset: naive CD4+ T cells, CD4+CD45RA+CD25-. CDR3 sequence reads: CASSLDGDEQFF. The CDR3 bases are TGTGCCAGCAGCTTAGACGGGGATGAGCAGTTCTTC.